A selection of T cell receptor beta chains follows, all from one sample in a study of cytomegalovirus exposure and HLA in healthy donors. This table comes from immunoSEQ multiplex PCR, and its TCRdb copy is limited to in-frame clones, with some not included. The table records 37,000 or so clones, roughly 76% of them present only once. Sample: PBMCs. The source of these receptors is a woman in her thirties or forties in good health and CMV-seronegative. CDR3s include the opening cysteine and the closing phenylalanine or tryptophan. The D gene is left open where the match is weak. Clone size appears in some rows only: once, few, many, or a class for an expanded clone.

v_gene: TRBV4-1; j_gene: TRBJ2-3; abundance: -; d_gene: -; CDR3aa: CASSQILGRGQITDTQYF; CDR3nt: TGCGCCAGCAGCCAGATACTTGGTCGAGGACAGATCACAGATACGCAGTATTTT
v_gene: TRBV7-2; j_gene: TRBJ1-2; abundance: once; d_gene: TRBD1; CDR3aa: CASSPKGGTASYGYTF; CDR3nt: TGTGCCAGCAGCCCGAAGGGTGGGACAGCAAGTTATGGCTACACCTTC
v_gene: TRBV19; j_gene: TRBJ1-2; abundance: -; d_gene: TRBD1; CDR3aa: CASSFGTGDGYGYTF; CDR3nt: TGTGCCAGTAGTTTCGGGACAGGGGACGGTTATGGCTACACCTTC
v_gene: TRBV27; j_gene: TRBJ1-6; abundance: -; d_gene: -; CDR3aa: CASSSDTFADPLHF; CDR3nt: TGTGCCAGCAGTTCGGACACCTTCGCGGATCCCCTCCACTTT
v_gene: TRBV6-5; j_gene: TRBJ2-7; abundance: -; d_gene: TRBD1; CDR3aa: CASRTTGLSSYEQYF; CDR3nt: TGTGCCAGCAGAACGACAGGGCTGAGCTCCTACGAGCAGTACTTC
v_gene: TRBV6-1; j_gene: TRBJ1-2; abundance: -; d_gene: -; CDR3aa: CASSEVGGYTF; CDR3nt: TGTGCCAGCAGTGAAGTCGGGGGCTACACCTTC
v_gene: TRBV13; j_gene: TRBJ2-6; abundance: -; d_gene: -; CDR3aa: CASSFQGSGANVLTF; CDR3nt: TGTGCCAGCAGCTTCCAGGGCTCTGGGGCCAACGTCCTGACTTTC
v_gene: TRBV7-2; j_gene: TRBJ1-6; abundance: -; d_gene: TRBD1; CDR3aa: CASSLPGGNSPLHF; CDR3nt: TGTGCCAGCAGCTTACCAGGGGGTAATTCACCCCTCCACTTT
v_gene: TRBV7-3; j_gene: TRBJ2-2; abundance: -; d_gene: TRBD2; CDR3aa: CASSPSGGNGELFF; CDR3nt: TGTGCCAGCAGCCCGAGCGGGGGGAACGGGGAGCTGTTTTTT
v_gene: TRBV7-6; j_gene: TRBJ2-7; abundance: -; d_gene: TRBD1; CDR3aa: CASSQGASSEQYF; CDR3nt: TGTGCCAGCAGCCAGGGGGCCTCAAGTGAGCAGTACTTC
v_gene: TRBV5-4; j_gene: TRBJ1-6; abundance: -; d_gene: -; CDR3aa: CASSLDPTRGASPLHF; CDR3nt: TGTGCCAGCAGCTTGGACCCCACCCGTGGGGCTTCACCCCTCCACTTT
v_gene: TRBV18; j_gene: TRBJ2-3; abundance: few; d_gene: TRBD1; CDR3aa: CASSPLPDRGQGDTQYF; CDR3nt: TGTGCCAGCTCACCGCTACCGGACAGGGGGCAAGGAGATACGCAGTATTTT
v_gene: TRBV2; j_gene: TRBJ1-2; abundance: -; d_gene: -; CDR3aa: CASSEALQGTYGYTF; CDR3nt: TGTGCCAGCAGTGAAGCGCTTCAGGGAACCTATGGCTACACCTTC
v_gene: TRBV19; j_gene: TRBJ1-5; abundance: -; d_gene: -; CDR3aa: CASNIGRIRDQPQHF; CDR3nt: TGTGCCAGTAACATCGGCAGGATCAGGGATCAGCCCCAGCATTTT
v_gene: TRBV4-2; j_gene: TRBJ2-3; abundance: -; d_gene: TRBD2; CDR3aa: CASSPTGGGGTDTQYF; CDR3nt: TGTGCCAGCAGCCCCACTGGGGGGGGTGGCACAGATACGCAGTATTTT
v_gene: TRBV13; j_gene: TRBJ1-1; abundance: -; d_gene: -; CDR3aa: CASSYRGILNTEAFF; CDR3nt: TGTGCCAGCAGCTACAGAGGGATTTTAAACACTGAAGCTTTCTTT
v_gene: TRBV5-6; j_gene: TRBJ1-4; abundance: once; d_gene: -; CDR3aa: CASSHRPATNEKLFF; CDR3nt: TGTGCCAGCAGCCACAGGCCTGCAACTAATGAAAAACTGTTTTTT
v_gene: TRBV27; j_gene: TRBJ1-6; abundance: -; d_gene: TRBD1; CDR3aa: CASSLTPGQGPPLHF; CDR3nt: TGTGCCAGCAGTTTAACACCGGGACAGGGGCCACCCCTCCACTTT
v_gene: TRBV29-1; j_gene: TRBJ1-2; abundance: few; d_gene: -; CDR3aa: CSVVGGAGTDYGYTF; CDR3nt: TGCAGCGTTGTGGGGGGGGCAGGGACGGACTATGGCTACACCTTC
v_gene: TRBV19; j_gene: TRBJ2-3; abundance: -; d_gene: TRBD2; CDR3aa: CASSRLAGAPTDTQYF; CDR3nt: TGTGCCAGTAGTAGGCTAGCGGGGGCCCCCACAGATACGCAGTATTTT
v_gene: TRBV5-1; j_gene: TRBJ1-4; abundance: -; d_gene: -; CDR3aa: CASSLAGIGAANEKLFF; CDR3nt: TGCGCCAGCAGCTTGGCCGGTATTGGGGCAGCTAATGAAAAACTGTTTTTT
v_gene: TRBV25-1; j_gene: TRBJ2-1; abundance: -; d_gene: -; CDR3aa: CASSRQLVNEQFF; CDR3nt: TGTGCCAGCTCGAGACAGCTTGTCAATGAGCAGTTCTTC
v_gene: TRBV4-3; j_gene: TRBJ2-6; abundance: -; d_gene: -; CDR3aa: CASSQDYSSSGANVLTF; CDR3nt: TGCGCCAGCAGCCAAGATTACAGCAGTTCTGGGGCCAACGTCCTGACTTTC
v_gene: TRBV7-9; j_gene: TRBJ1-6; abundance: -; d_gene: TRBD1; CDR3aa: CASRDSVNSPLHF; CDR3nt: TGTGCCAGCCGGGACAGCGTAAATTCACCCCTCCACTTT